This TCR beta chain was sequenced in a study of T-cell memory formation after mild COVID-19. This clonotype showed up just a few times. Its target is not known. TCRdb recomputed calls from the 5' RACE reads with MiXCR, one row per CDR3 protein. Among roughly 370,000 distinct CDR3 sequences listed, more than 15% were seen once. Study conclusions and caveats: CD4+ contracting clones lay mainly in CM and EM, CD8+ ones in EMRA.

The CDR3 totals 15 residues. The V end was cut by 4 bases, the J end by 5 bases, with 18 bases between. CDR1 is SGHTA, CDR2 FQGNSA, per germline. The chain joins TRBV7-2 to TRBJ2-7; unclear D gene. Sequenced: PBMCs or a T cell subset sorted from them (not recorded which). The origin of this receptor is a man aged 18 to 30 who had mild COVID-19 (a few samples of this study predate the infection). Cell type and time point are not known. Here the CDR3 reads CASSYRKDRPHEQYV. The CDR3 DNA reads TGTGCCAGCAGCTACCGTAAGGACCGTCCCCACGAGCAGTACGTC.